This entry lists 3 T cell receptor beta chains sequenced from one sample in a study of patients and donors after allogeneic stem cell transplantation. TCRdb itself ran the RT-PCR reads through MiXCR, one entry per CDR3 protein. The table records over 150,000 distinct CDR3 sequences, around 28% of them present only once. Sample: blood, either unsorted or a sorted T cell fraction (not recorded which). These receptors were taken from a human donor who was either an allogeneic HSCT recipient or a stem cell or donor lymphocyte infusion donor (not recorded which). It is not recorded whose cells these are; they may come from a transplant donor.

The genes are TRBV6-5 and TRBJ2-7; D may be TRBD1 (6 bases). The CDR3 spans 16 residues. Germline CDR1 MNHEY, CDR2 SVGAGI. V lost 0 bases and J lost 3, with 15 bases in between. The CDR3 DNA is TGTGCCAGCAGTTACTCCCGGCAGGGGAGATACTACGAGCAGTACTTC. As protein: CASSYSRQGRYYEQYF.

The genes are TRBV4-1 and TRBJ1-2, with a weak D call TRBD1 (6 bases). The V gene lost 1 base and the J gene lost 1 base, with 19 bases spanning the gap. Per the germline V gene, CDR1 is MGHRA and CDR2 is YSYEKL. This CDR3 comprises 18 residues. CDR3 in DNA: TGCGCCAGCAGCCAAGGAGGAGGGGGACAACCGATTAACTATGGCTACACCTTC. Translation: CASSQGGGGQPINYGYTF.

This clonotype was seen once. The V and J genes are TRBV20-1 and TRBJ2-4, with 8 bases that match TRBD2. The CDR3 is made up of 14 amino acids. Germline V gene lookup returns CDR1 DFQATT and CDR2 SNEGSKA (reference sequence). V was clipped by 6 bases and J by 7 bases; unmatched bases: 11. The CDR3 sequence is CSAPWSGSFNIQYF. The CDR3 nucleotides are TGCAGTGCGCCCTGGAGCGGGAGTTTCAACATTCAGTACTTC.